This T cell receptor beta chain was retrieved from a study of shared clonotypes between healthy human individuals. The study, taken as a whole, reports: Shared across a handful of donors were around 5% of the naive CD4 clonotypes. What naive subsets generally showed was a larger estimated richness than memory subsets showed.

Repertoires were generated with immunoSEQ multiplex PCR, while TCRdb's copy carries only in-frame clones and drops some. The data hold 2 million or so clones, with 85% to 95% observed a single time. Regarding this clone: The target antigen is unknown.

The ends were cut back, 0 bases at V and 6 bases at J, with 8 bases in the middle. The CDR3 runs 12 residues. Germline V gene data show CDR1 as SQVTM and CDR2 as ANQGSEA. The split of CD4+ cells yielded CD45RA+ naive and CD45RA-negative memory subsets. The clonotype comes from a young man in good health. Sequencing was done on a sample of naive CD4+ T cells sorted from blood. The subset denotes: CD45RA+ positively selected. The chain recombines TRBV29-1 with TRBJ1-1; D not certain. CDR3 nucleotide sequence: TGCAGCGTTGAAGATCCGGGTGCTGAAGCTTTCTTT. Translating it yields CSVEDPGAEAFF.